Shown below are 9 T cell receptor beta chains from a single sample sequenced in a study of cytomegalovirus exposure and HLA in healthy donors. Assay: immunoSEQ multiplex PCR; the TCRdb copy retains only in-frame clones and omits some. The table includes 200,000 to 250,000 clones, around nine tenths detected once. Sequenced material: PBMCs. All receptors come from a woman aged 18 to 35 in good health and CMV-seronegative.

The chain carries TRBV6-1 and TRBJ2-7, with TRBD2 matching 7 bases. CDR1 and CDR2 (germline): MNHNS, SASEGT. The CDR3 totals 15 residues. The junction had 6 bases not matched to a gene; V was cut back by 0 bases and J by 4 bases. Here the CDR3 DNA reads TGTGCCAGCAGTGAAGCCGGGGGGTTCCGATACGAGCAGTACTTC. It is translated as CASSEAGGFRYEQYF.

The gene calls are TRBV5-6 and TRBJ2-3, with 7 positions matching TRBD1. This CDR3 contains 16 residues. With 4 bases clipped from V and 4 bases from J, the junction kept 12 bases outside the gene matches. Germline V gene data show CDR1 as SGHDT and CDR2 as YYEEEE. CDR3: CASSLPPGQIADTQYF. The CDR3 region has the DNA TGTGCCAGCAGCCTCCCTCCGGGACAGATCGCAGATACGCAGTATTTT.

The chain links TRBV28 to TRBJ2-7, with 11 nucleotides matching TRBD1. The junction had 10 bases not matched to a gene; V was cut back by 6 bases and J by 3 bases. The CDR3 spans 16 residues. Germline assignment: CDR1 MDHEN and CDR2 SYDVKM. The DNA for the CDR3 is TGTGCCAGCAGCACCCCCGGGACAGGGGGAAACTACGAGCAGTACTTC. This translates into CASSTPGTGGNYEQYF.

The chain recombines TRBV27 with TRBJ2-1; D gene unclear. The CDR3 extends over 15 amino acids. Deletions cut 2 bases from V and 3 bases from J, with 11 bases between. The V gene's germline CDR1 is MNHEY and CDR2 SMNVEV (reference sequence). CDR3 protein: CASSLTAERYNEQFF. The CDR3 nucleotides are TGTGCCAGCAGTTTAACCGCGGAACGCTACAATGAGCAGTTCTTC.

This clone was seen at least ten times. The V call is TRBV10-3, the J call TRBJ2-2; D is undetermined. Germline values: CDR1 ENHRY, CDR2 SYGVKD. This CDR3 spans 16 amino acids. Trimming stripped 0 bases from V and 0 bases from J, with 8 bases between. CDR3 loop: CAISESVSANTGELFF. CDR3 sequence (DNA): TGTGCCATCAGTGAGTCGGTGAGCGCGAACACCGGGGAGCTGTTTTTT.

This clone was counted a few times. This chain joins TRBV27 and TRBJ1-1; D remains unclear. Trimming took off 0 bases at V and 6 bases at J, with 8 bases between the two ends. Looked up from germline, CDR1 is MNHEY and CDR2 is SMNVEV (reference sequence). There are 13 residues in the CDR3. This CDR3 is CASSLSGGAEAFF. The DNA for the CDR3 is TGTGCCAGCAGTTTATCCGGCGGGGCTGAAGCTTTCTTT.

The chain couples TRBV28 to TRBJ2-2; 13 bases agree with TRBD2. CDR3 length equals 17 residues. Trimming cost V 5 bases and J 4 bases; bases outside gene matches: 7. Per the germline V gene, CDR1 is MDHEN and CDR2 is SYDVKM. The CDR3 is CASSGWGLAGFTGELFF. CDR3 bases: TGTGCCAGCAGTGGGTGGGGACTAGCGGGATTCACCGGGGAGCTGTTTTTT.

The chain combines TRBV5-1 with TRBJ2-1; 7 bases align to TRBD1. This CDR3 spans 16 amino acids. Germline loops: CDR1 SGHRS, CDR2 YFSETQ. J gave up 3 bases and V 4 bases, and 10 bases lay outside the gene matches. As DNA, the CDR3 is TGCGCCAGCAGCCCAAACGCCCAGGGGGTCTACAATGAGCAGTTCTTC. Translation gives CASSPNAQGVYNEQFF.

The CDR3 region is CSVERRFADTEAFF. The CDR3 coding sequence is TGCAGCGTTGAACGCAGGTTTGCCGACACTGAAGCTTTCTTT. The J gene is TRBJ1-1, the V gene TRBV29-1, with D unresolved. Germline V gene data show CDR1 as SQVTM and CDR2 as ANQGSEA. The CDR3 sequence is 14 residues long. V lost 2 bases and J 3 bases, leaving 13 bases between the germline ends.